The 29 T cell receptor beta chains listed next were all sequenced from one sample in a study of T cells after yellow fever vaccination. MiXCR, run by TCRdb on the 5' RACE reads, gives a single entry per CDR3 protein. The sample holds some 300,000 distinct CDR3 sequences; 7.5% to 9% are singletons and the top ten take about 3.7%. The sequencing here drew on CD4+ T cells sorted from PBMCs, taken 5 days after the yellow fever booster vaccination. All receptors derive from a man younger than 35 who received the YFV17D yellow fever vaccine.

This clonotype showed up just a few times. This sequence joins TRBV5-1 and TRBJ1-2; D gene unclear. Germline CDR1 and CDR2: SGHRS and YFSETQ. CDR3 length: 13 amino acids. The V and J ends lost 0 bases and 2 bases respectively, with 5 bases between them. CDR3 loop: CASSLVGNYGYTF. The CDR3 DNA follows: TGCGCCAGCAGCTTGGTCGGGAACTATGGCTACACCTTC. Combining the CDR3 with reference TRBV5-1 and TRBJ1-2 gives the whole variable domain KAGVTQTPRYLIKTRGQQVTLSCSPISGHRSVSWYQQTPGQGLQFLFEYFSETQRNKGNFPGRFSGRQFSNSRSEMNVSTLELGDSALYLCASSLVGNYGYTFGSGTRLTVV.

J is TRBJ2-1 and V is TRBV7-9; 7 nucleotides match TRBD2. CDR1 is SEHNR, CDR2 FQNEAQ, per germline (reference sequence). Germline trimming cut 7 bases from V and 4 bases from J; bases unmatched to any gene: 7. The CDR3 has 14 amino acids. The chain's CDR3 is CASTAERGYNEQFF. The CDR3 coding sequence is TGTGCCAGCACCGCCGAGCGGGGTTACAATGAGCAGTTCTTC.

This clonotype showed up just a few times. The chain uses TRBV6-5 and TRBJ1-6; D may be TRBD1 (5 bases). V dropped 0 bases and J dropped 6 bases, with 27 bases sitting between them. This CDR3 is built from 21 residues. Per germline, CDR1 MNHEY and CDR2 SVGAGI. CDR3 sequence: CASSYSMKGVYGQDLNSPLHF. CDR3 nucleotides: TGTGCCAGCAGTTACTCGATGAAAGGGGTTTACGGCCAGGACCTTAATTCACCCCTCCACTTT.

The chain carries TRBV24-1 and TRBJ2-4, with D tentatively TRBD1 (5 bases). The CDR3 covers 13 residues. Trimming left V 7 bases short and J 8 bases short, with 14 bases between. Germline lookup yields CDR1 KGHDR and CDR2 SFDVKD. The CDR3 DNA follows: TGTGCCACCAGCGATGGACACCTGGACATTCAGTACTTC. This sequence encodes CATSDGHLDIQYF.

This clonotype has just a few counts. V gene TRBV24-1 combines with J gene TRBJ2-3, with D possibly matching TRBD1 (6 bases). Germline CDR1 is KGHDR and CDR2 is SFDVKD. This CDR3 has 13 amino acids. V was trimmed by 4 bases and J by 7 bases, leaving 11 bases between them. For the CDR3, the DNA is TGTGCCACCAGTGACTGGACAGCTAATACGCAGTATTTT. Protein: CATSDWTANTQYF.

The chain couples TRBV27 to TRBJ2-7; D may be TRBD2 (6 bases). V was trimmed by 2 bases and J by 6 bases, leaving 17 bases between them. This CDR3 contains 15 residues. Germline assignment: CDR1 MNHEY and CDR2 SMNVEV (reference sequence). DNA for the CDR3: TGTGCCAGCAGTTTAGGGACTCGTCAGCTGAGCGAGCAGTACTTC. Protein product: CASSLGTRQLSEQYF.

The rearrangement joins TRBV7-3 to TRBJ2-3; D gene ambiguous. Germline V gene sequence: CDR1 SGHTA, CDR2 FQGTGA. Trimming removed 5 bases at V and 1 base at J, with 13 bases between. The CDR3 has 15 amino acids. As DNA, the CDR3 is TGTGCCAGCAGCCCAAGTTATGGGTGCACAGATACGCAGTATTTT. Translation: CASSPSYGCTDTQYF.

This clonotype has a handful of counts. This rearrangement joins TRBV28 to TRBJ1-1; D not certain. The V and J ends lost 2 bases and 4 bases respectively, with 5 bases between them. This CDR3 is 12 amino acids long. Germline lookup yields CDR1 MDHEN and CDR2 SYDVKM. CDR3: CASSLESTEAFF. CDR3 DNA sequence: TGTGCCAGCAGTTTAGAGAGCACTGAAGCTTTCTTT.

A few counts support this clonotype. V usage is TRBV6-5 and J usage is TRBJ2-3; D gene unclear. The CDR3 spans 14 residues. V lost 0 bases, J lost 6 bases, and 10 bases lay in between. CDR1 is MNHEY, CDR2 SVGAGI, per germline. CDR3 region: CASSYSSRTDTQYF. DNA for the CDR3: TGTGCCAGCAGTTACTCGAGTCGAACGGATACGCAGTATTTT.

The CDR3 DNA sequence: TGTGCCAGCAGCCTCGCTAGCGGGGTTTACGAGCAGTACTTC. Protein product: CASSLASGVYEQYF. The chain couples TRBV7-2 to TRBJ2-7; 9 nucleotides align to TRBD2. With 5 bases clipped from V and 4 bases from J, the junction kept 6 bases outside the gene matches. The CDR3 extends over 14 amino acids. Per germline, CDR1 SGHTA and CDR2 FQGNSA.

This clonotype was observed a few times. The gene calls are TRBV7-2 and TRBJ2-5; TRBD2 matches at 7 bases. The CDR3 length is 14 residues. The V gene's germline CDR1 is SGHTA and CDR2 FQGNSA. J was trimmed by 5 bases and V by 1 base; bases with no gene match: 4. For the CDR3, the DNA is TGTGCCAGCAGCTTAGTGGGACTAATTGAGACCCAGTACTTC. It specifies CASSLVGLIETQYF. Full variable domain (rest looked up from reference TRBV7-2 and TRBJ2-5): GAGVSQSPSNKVTEKGKDVELRCDPISGHTALYWYRQSLGQGLEFLIYFQGNSAPDKSGLPSDRFSAERTGGSVSTLTIQRTQQEDSAVYLCASSLVGLIETQYFGPGTRLLVL.

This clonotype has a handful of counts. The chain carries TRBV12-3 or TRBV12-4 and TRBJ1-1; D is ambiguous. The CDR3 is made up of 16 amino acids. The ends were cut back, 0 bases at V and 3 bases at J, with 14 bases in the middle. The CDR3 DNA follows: TGTGCCAGCAGTTTAGCCCATTTTAGGAGGCACACTGAAGCTTTCTTT. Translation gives CASSLAHFRRHTEAFF.

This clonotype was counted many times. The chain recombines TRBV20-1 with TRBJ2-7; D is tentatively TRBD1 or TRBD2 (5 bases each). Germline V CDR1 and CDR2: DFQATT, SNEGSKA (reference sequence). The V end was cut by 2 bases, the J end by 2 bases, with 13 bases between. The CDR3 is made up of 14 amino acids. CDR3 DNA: TGCAGTGCTAGACGGATGGGGGTGGCCTACGAGCAGTACTTC. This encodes CSARRMGVAYEQYF.

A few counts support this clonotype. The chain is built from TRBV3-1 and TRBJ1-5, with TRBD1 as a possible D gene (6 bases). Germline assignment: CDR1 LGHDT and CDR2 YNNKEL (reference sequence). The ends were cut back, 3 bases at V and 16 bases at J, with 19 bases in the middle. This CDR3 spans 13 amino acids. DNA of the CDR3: TGTGCCAGCAGCCAGGCTCCTGGGGGGGCCTTTCATTTT. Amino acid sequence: CASSQAPGGAFHF.

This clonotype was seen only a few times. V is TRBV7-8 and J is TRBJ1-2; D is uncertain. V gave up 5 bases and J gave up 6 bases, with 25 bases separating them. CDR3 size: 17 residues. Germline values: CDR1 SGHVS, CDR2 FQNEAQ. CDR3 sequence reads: CASSPFRWGVGGNGYTF. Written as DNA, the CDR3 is TGTGCCAGCAGCCCGTTTAGGTGGGGAGTAGGCGGGAATGGCTACACCTTC. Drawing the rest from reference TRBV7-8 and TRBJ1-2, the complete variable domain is GAGVSQSPRYKVAKRGQDVALRCDPISGHVSLFWYQQALGQGPEFLTYFQNEAQLDKSGLPSDRFFAERPEGSVSTLKIQRTQQEDSAVYLCASSPFRWGVGGNGYTFGSGTRLTVV.

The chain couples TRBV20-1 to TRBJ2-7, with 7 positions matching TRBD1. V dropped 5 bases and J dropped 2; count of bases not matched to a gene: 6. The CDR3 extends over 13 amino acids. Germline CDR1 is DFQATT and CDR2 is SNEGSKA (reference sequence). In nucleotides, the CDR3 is TGCAGTGCTGCTCGACAGGGACCCTACGAGCAGTACGTC. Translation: CSAARQGPYEQYV.

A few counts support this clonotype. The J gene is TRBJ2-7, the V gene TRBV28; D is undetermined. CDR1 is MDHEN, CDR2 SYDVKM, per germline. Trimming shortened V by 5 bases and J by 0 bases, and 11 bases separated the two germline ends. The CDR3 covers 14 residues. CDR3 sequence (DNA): TGTGCCAGCAGTCCCACCGCACTCTCCTACGAGCAGTACGTC. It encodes CASSPTALSYEQYV.

For the CDR3, the DNA is TGCAGCGCTCTGACAGGGAATAAGGACTATGGCTACACCTTC. Translating gives CSALTGNKDYGYTF. The rearrangement uses TRBV29-1 and TRBJ1-2; TRBD1 matches 7 bases. V was pared by 7 bases and J by 3 bases, with 11 bases of the junction left unmatched. Germline CDR1 reads SQVTM; CDR2 reads ANQGSEA. This CDR3 has 14 residues.

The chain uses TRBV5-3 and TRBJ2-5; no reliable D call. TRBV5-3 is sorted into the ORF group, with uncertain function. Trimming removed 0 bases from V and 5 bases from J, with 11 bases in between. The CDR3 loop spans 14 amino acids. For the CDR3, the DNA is TGTGCCAGAAGCTTGGCCTCTGAGTGGGAGACCCAGTACTTC. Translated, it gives CARSLASEWETQYF.

The CDR3 spells CAWSTQSRGEQFF. The DNA for the CDR3 is TGTGCCTGGAGTACTCAGTCACGGGGTGAGCAGTTCTTC. The J gene is TRBJ2-1, the V gene TRBV30, with D possibly being TRBD2 (5 bases). The CDR3 spans 13 residues. V was cut by 2 bases and J by 9 bases, with 14 bases left in between. Germline CDR1 GTSNPN, CDR2 SVGIG (reference sequence).

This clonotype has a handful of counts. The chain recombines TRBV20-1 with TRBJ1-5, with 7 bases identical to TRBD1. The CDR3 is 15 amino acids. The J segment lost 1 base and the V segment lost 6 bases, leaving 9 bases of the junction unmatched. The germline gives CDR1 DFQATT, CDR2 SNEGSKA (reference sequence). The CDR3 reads CSAQTGLGSNQPQHF. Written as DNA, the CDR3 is TGCAGTGCCCAGACAGGGCTCGGAAGCAATCAGCCCCAGCATTTT.

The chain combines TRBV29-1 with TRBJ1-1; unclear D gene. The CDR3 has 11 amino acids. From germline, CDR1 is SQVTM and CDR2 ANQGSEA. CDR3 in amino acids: CSGGGAVEAFF. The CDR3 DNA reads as TGCAGTGGAGGTGGTGCAGTAGAAGCTTTCTTT.

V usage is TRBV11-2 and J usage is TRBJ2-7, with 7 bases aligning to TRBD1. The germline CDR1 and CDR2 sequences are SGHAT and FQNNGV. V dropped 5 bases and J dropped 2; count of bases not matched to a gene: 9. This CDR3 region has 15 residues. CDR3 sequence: CASSLPGQRTYEQYF. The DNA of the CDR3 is TGTGCCAGCAGCCTGCCGGGACAGCGCACCTACGAGCAGTACTTC.

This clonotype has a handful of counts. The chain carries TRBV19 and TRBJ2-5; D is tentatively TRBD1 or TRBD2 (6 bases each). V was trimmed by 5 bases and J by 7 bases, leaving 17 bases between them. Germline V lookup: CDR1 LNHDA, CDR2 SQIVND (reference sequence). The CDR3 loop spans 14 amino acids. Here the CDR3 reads CASSGERGRGTQYF. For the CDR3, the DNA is TGTGCCAGTAGTGGAGAACGGGGGCGGGGGACCCAGTACTTC.

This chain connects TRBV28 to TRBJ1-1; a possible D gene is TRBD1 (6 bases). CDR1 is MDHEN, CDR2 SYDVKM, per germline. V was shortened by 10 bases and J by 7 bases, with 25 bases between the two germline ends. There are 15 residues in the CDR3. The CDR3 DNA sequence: TGTGCCACTCTAAGCCCGACAGGTGCCCTCCGTGAAGCTTTCTTT. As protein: CATLSPTGALREAFF.

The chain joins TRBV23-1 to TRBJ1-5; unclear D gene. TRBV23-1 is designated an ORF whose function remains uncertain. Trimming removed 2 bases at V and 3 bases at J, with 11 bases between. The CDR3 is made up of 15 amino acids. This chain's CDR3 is CASSQTSDVNQPQHF. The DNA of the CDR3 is TGCGCCAGCAGTCAAACTTCGGATGTCAATCAGCCCCAGCATTTT.

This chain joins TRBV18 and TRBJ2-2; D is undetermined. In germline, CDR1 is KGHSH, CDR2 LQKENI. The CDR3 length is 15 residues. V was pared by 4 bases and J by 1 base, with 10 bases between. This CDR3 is CASSHNDGNTGELFF. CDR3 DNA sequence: TGTGCCAGCTCACACAACGACGGGAACACCGGGGAGCTGTTTTTT.

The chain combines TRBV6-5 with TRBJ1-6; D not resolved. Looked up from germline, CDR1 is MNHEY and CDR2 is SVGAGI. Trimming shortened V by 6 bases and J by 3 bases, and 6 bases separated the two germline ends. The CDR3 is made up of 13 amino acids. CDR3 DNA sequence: TGTGCCAGCAGCCAAAACTATAATTCACCCCTCCACTTT. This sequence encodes CASSQNYNSPLHF.

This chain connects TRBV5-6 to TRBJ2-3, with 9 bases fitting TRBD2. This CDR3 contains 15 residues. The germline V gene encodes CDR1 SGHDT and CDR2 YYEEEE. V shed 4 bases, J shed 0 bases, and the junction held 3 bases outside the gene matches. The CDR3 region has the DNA TGTGCCAGCAGCACCCTAGCGGGGAGCACAGATACGCAGTATTTT. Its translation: CASSTLAGSTDTQYF.